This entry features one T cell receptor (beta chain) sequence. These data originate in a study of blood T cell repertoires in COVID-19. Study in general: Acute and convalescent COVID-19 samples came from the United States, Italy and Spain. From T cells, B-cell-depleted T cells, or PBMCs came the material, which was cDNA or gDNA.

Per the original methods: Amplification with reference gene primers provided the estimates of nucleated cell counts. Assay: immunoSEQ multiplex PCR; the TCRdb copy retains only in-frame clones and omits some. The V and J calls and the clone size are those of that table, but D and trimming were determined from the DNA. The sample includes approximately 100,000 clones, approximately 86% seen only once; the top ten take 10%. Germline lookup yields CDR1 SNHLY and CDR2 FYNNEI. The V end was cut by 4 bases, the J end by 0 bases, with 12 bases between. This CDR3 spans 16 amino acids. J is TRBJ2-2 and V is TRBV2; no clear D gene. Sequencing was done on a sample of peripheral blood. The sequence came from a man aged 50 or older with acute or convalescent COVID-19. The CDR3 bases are TGTGCCAGCAGTGTTGGCCACCTTGCGAACACCGGGGAGCTGTTTTTT. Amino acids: CASSVGHLANTGELFF. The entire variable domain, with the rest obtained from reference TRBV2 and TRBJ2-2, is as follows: EPEVTQTPSHQVTQMGQEVILRCVPISNHLYFYWYRQILGQKVEFLVSFYNNEISEKSEIFDDQFSVERPDGSNFTLKIRSTKLEDSAMYFCASSVGHLANTGELFFGEGSRLTVL.